The clone carrying this T cell receptor (beta chain) was found many times. Its specificity is unknown. The diagnostic basis comprised clinical symptoms, serum thyroxine and TRAb, thyroid ultrasound and orbital computed tomography. Authors of the study amplified TCR beta CDR3 regions from RNA transcripts. The HTBI primer set drove a first-round RT-PCR of the TCR CDR3. Using its own MiXCR run on the multiplex PCR reads, TCRdb lists one record per CDR3 protein. The repertoire holds roughly 350,000 distinct CDR3 sequences, with about 14% as singletons. The data were taken from a study of T cells in Graves' hyperthyroidism and ophthalmopathy. The study, taken as a whole, reports: Among clonotypes expanded in thyroid above 0.001, most were also found in blood.

This CDR3 contains 16 residues. V gave up 1 base and J gave up 6 bases; unmatched junction bases: 11. Germline-derived CDR1 and CDR2 are LGHDT and YNNKEL (reference sequence). The gene calls are TRBV3-1 and TRBJ1-1, with 7 positions matching TRBD1. The sample was blood. This sequence was found in a woman aged 30 to 39 with Graves' ophthalmopathy. CDR3 in DNA: TGTGCCAGCAGCCAAGCTTTGGGACAGATGATTCCTGAAGCTTTCTTT. Its protein product is CASSQALGQMIPEAFF.